This T cell receptor beta chain emerged from a study of T-cell reconstitution after alpha-beta-depleted transplantation in children. Whole-study findings and limits: By one year post-transplant, T-cell counts and diversity largely arose from T cells that were newly produced.

Trimming pared 5 bases from V and 4 bases from J, leaving 17 bases between. Germline V CDR1 and CDR2: SGHRS, YFSETQ. CDR3 size: 15 residues. This clonotype has just a few counts. Its specificity is unknown. The TCRbeta library incorporated unique molecular identifiers. TCRdb fed the PCR reads into MiXCR, producing one record per CDR3 protein. Of 610,000 or so distinct CDR3 sequences listed, 25% to 30% are singletons. The chain couples TRBV5-1 to TRBJ2-3; D remains ambiguous. The sample consisted of PBMCs, taken before TCRalphabeta/CD19-depleted stem cell transplant. The receptor's source is a boy under three years old with Wiskott-Aldrich syndrome, due to receive a stem cell transplant. CDR3 amino acids: CASRRLVGPPDTQYF. CDR3 DNA sequence: TGCGCCAGCAGGCGCCTTGTTGGTCCCCCAGATACGCAGTATTTT.